This T cell receptor (beta chain) was documented in a study of cytomegalovirus exposure and HLA in healthy donors. Germline CDR1 and CDR2: MNHEY and SMNVEV (reference sequence). Trimming left V 4 bases short and J 5 bases short, with 11 bases between. The CDR3 spans 13 residues. This clone came up once. PCR was performed using 60 Vbeta and 13 Jbeta primers. The repertoire was sequenced with immunoSEQ multiplex PCR; TCRdb's copy has only in-frame clones and lacks some. The sample contains approximately 100,000 clones, over 65% of which appear only once. This chain uses TRBV27 with TRBJ2-5; D unclear. Sequenced: PBMCs. This clonotype was obtained from a male donor in good health and CMV-seronegative. In nucleotides, the CDR3 is TGTGCCAGCAGTTCTGGGCTGGTCGAGACCCAGTACTTC. Residues: CASSSGLVETQYF.